This T cell receptor beta chain was sequenced during a study of blood T cell repertoires in COVID-19. Study summary: Material from acute and convalescent COVID-19 was sourced from the United States, Italy and Spain.

In germline, CDR1 is LNHDA, CDR2 SQIVND (reference sequence). This CDR3 is built from 17 residues. The V gene end was trimmed by 4 bases and the J gene end by 1 base; junction bases not matched to a gene: 11. The data were produced by immunoSEQ multiplex PCR, yet TCRdb's version contains in-frame clones alone and is incomplete. The sample has roughly 300,000 clones, about 90% seen once. The specimen sequenced was peripheral blood. The V call is TRBV19, the J call TRBJ1-1, with 8 positions matching TRBD1. The sequence was collected from a young man who had recovered from COVID-19. In nucleotides, the CDR3 is TGTGCCAGTAGTACCCTACAGGGGGTCGGTCCGAACACTGAAGCTTTCTTT. Translation: CASSTLQGVGPNTEAFF. Looking up the rest from reference TRBV19 and TRBJ1-1 gives the full variable domain: DGGITQSPKYLFRKEGQNVTLSCEQNLNHDAMYWYRQDPGQGLRLIYYSQIVNDFQKGDIAEGYSVSREKKESFPLTVTSAQKNPTAFYLCASSTLQGVGPNTEAFFGQGTRLTVV.